This TCR beta chain was identified in a study of cytomegalovirus exposure and HLA in healthy donors. Study summary: When 398 donors were genotyped, about 86% of them were found to fall in the Caucasian-associated ancestry cluster.

The PCR employed 60 Vbeta primers together with 13 Jbeta primers. Assay used: immunoSEQ multiplex PCR; TCRdb lists only in-frame clones, some missing. This sample carries 150,000 to 200,000 clones, roughly 79% of them seen once, and the ten largest clones take roughly 4.5%. The CDR3 runs to 14 residues. The V end was cut by 8 bases, the J end by 0 bases, with 14 bases between. Germline-derived CDR1 and CDR2 are MRHNA and SNTAGT. This receptor was identified in a woman aged 18-35 years in good health and CMV-seropositive. The chain couples TRBV6-4 to TRBJ2-7; weak D call: TRBD1 (6 bases). Sequenced sample: PBMCs. CDR3 residues: CASPGQKDSYEQYF. Here the CDR3 DNA reads TGTGCCAGCCCTGGACAGAAGGACTCCTACGAGCAGTACTTC.